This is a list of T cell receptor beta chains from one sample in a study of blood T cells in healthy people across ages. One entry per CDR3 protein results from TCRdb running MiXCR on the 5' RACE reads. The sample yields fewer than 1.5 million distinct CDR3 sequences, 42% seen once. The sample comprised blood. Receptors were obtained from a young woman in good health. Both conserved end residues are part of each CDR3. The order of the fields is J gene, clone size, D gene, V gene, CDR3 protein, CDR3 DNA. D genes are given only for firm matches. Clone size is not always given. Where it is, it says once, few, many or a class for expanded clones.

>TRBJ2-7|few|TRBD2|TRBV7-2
CASSFSGGNYNEQYF
TGTGCCAGCAGCTTTAGCGGGGGGAATTACAATGAGCAGTACTTC
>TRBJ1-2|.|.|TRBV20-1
CSGEGRDGYTF
TGCAGTGGAGAGGGCCGGGATGGCTACACCTTC
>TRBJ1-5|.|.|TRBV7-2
CASSLDGWGGGAQPQHF
TGTGCCAGCAGCTTAGATGGGTGGGGCGGCGGGGCCCAGCCCCAGCATTTT
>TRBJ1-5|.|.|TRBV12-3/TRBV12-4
CASSLDGTYQPQHF
TGTGCCAGCAGTTTGGACGGAACCTATCAGCCCCAGCATTTT
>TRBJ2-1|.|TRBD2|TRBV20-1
CSAPAGGNYNEQFF
TGCAGTGCTCCGGCGGGGGGGAACTACAATGAGCAGTTCTTC
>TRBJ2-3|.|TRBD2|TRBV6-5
CASSYRRTSGHSTDTQYF
TGTGCCAGCAGTTACCGACGGACTAGCGGGCATAGCACAGATACGCAGTATTTT
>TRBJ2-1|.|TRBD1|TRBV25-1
CASSESEQGAYNEQFF
TGTGCCAGCAGTGAATCGGAACAGGGGGCTTACAATGAGCAGTTCTTC
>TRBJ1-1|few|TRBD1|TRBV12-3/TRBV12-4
CASSLGTGHEAFF
TGTGCCAGCAGTTTGGGGACAGGTCATGAGGCTTTCTTT
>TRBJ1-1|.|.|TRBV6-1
CASSEGIRGTEAFF
TGTGCCAGCAGTGAAGGGATCAGGGGTACTGAAGCTTTCTTT
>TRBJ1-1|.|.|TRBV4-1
CASSQEKLKGGTEAFF
TGCGCCAGCAGCCAAGAGAAGCTAAAGGGGGGCACTGAAGCTTTCTTT
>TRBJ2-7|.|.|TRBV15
CATSRDVNSYEQYF
TGTGCCACCAGCAGAGATGTCAACTCCTACGAGCAGTACTTC
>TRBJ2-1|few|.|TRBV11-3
CASSLAGSPKAYNEQFF
TGTGCCAGCAGCTTAGCTGGTAGTCCCAAGGCCTACAATGAGCAGTTCTTC
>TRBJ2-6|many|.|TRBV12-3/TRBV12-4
CASSTGPSSGANVLTF
TGTGCCAGCAGTACAGGGCCAAGCTCTGGGGCCAACGTCCTGACTTTC
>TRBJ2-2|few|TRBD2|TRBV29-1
CSVEGLAGLNTGELFF
TGCAGCGTTGAGGGACTAGCGGGTCTGAACACCGGGGAGCTGTTTTTT